This T cell receptor beta chain stems from a study of blood T cell repertoires in COVID-19. At the level of the study: Donors in the United States, Italy and Spain gave samples during acute or convalescent COVID-19. The cDNA or gDNA used as material had been derived from T cells, B-cell-depleted T cells, or PBMCs.

In the study's own analysis: Reference gene primer amplification yielded estimated nucleated cell counts. The assay was immunoSEQ multiplex PCR, and TCRdb's table has in-frame clones only and misses some. The V and J calls and clone size were taken over from that table, and D and trimming were inferred from the DNA. The table has 80,000 to 100,000 clones, just over 90% seen once. Sequencing used peripheral blood. The TCR was taken from a man in his fifties or sixties with acute or convalescent COVID-19.

The CDR3 DNA reads TGTGCCAGTAGTATCGTGACAGGCAACTCCAATCAGCCCCAGCATTTT. This sequence encodes CASSIVTGNSNQPQHF. The chain couples TRBV19 to TRBJ1-5; a possible D gene is TRBD1 (6 bases). V was trimmed by 3 bases and J by 3 bases, leaving 15 bases between them. This CDR3 comprises 16 residues. The germline gives CDR1 LNHDA, CDR2 SQIVND (reference sequence).